This TCR beta chain was found in a study of early T cells in non-severe SARS-CoV-2 infection. Overall study context: Sequencing of unsorted whole blood was done on bulk RNA, leaving chains unpaired.

Individually, cDNA molecules had unique molecular identifiers attached to them. Each CDR3 protein gets one entry after TCRdb re-called the 5' RACE reads with MiXCR. This sample has 30,000 or so distinct CDR3 sequences, with about 4.5% found just once. This clonotype was picked up many times. What it recognizes is unknown. Study-level points and caveats: Using VDJdb, the matching emphasized anti-spike CD8 responses while missing private and CD4 specificities.

J was trimmed by 6 bases and V by 7 bases; bases with no gene match: 9. Germline loops: CDR1 SGHTA, CDR2 FQGNSA. There are 15 residues in the CDR3. The receptor was isolated from an adult who was a healthcare worker with PCR-confirmed SARS-CoV-2 infection or an uninfected control (not recorded which). The chain recombines TRBV7-2 with TRBJ2-7; 13 bases fit TRBD2. Sequencing was carried out using whole blood. In DNA form, the CDR3 reads TGTGCCAGCATACTAGCGGGAGGGCCTAGATCCGAGCAGTACTTC. It specifies CASILAGGPRSEQYF. The whole variable domain, remainder taken from reference TRBV7-2 and TRBJ2-7, is GAGVSQSPSNKVTEKGKDVELRCDPISGHTALYWYRQSLGQGLEFLIYFQGNSAPDKSGLPSDRFSAERTGGSVSTLTIQRTQQEDSAVYLCASILAGGPRSEQYFGPGTRLTVT.